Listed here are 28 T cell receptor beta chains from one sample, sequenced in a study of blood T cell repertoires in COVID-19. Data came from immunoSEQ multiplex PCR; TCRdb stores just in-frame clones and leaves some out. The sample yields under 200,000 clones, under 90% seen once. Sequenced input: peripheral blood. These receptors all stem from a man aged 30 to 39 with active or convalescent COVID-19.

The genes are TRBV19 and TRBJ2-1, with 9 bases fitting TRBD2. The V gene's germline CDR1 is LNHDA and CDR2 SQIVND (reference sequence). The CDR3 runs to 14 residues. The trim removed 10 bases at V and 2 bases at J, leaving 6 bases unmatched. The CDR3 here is CATELAGAYNEQFF. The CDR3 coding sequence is TGTGCCACCGAACTAGCGGGCGCCTACAATGAGCAGTTCTTC.

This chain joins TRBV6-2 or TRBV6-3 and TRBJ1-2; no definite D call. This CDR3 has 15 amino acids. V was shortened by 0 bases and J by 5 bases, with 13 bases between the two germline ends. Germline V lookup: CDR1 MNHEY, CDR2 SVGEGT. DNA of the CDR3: TGTGCCAGCAGTTACTCGAAACCGCTACCATATGGCTACACCTTC. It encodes CASSYSKPLPYGYTF.

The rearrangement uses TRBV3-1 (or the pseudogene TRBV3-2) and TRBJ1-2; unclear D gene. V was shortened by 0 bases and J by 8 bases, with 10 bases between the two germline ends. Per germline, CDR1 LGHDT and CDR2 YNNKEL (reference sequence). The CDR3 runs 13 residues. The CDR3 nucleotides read TGTGCCAGCAGCCAAGATGAGAGGAAGGGCTACACCTTC. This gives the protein CASSQDERKGYTF.

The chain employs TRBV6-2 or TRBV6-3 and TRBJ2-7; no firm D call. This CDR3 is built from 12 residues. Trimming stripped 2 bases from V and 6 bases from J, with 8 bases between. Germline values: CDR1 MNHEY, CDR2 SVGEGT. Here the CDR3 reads CASSYGSSEQYF. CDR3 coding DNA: TGTGCCAGCAGTTACGGTTCGAGCGAGCAGTACTTC.

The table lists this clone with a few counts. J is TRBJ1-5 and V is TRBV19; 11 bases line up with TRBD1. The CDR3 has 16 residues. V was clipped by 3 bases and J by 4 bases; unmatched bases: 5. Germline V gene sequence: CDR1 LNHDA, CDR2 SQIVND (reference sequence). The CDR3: CASSMGDRGYNQPQHF. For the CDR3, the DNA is TGTGCCAGTAGTATGGGGGACAGGGGGTATAATCAGCCCCAGCATTTT.

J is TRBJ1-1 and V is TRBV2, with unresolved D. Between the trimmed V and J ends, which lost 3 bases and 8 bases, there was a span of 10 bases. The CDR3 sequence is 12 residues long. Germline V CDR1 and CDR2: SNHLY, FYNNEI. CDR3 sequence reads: CASSDGGWEAFF. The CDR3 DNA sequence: TGTGCCAGCAGTGACGGTGGTTGGGAAGCTTTCTTT.

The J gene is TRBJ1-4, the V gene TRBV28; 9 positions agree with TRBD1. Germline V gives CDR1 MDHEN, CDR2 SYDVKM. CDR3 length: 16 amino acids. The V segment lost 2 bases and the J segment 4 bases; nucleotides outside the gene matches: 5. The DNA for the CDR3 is TGTGCCAGCAGTTTAGGGATGGGACAGGGTAATGAAAAACTGTTTTTT. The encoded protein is CASSLGMGQGNEKLFF.

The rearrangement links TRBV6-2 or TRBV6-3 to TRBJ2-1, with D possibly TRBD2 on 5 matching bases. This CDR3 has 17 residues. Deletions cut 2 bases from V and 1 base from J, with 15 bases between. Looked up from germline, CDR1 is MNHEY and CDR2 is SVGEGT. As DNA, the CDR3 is TGTGCCAGCAGTTACCATGACCTGGCGGGTTCCTACAATGAGCAGTTCTTC. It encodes CASSYHDLAGSYNEQFF.

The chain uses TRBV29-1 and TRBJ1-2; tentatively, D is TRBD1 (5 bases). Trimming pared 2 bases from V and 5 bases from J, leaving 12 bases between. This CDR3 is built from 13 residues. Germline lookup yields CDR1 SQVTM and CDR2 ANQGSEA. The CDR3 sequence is CSVETDSNYGYTF. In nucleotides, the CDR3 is TGCAGCGTTGAAACCGACAGCAATTATGGCTACACCTTC.

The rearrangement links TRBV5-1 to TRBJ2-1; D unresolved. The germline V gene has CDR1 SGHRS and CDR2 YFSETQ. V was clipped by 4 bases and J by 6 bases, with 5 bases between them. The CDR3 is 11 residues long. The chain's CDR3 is CASSTPNEQFF. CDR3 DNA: TGCGCCAGCAGCACACCCAATGAGCAGTTCTTC.

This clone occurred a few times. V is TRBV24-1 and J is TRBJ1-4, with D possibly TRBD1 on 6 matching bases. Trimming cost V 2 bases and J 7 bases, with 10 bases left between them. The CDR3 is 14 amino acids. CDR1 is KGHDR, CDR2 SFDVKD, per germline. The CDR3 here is CATSDSRGSEKLFF. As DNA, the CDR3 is TGTGCCACCAGTGATTCCAGGGGAAGTGAAAAACTGTTTTTT.

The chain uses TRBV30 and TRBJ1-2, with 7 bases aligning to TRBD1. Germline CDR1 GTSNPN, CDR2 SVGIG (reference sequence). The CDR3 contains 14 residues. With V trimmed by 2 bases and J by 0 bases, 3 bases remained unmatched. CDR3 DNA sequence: TGTGCCTGGAGTTATACAGGGGCTAACTATGGCTACACCTTC. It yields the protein CAWSYTGANYGYTF.

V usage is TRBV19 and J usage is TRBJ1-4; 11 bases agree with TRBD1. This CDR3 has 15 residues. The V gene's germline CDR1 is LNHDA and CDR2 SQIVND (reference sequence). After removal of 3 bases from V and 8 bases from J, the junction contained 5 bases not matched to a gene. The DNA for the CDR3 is TGTGCCAGTAGTATCGGGGACAGGGGGTTCGAAAAACTGTTTTTT. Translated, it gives CASSIGDRGFEKLFF.

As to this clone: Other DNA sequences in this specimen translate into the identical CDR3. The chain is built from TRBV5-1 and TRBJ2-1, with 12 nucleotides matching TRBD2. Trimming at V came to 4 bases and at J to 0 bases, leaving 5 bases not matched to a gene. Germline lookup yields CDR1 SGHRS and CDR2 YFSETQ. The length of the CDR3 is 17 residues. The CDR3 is CASSLGLAGPSYNEQFF. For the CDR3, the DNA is TGCGCCAGCAGCCTTGGACTAGCGGGACCCTCCTACAATGAGCAGTTCTTC.

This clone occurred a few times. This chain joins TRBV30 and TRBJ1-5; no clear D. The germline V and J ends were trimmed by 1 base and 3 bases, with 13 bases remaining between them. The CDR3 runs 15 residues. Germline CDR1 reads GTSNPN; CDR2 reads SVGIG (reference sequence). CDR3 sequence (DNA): TGTGCCTGGAGTGCGGGTAGCGGGCTCAATCAGCCCCAGCATTTT. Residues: CAWSAGSGLNQPQHF. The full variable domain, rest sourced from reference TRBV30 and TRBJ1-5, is SQTIHQWPATLVQPVGSPLSLECTVEGTSNPNLYWYRQAAGRGLQLLFYSVGIGQISSEVPQNLSASRPQDRQFILSSKKLLLSDSGFYLCAWSAGSGLNQPQHFGDGTRLSIL.

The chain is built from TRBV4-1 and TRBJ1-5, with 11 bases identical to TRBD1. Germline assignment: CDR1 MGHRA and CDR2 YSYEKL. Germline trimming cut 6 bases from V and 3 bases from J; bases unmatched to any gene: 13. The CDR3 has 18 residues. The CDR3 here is CASSLIPGQGGNNQPQHF. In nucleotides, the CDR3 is TGCGCCAGCAGTCTGATACCGGGACAGGGGGGGAACAATCAGCCCCAGCATTTT.

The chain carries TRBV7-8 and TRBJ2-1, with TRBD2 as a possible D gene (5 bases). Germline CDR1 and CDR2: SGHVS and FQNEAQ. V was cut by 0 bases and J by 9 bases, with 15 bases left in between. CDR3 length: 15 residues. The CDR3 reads CASSLARTQVTEQFF. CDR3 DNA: TGTGCCAGCAGCTTAGCACGGACTCAGGTGACTGAGCAGTTCTTC.

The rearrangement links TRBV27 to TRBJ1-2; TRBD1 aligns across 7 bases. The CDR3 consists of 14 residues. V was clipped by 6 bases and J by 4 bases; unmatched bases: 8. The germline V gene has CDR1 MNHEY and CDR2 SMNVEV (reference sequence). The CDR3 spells CASSGRGHPYGYTF. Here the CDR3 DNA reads TGTGCCAGCAGCGGGAGGGGGCATCCCTATGGCTACACCTTC.

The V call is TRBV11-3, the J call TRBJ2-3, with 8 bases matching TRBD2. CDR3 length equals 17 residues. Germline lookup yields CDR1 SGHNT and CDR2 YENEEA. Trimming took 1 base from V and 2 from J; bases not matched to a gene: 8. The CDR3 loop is CASSLGVTSDFTDTQYF. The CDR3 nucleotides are TGTGCCAGCAGCTTAGGTGTGACTAGCGACTTCACAGATACGCAGTATTTT.

The CDR3 DNA reads TGTGCCAGCAGTGAGGACAGTATAGGTCAGCCCCAGCATTTT. Amino acids: CASSEDSIGQPQHF. The chain uses TRBV2 and TRBJ1-5, with D possibly TRBD1 on 6 matching bases. V was trimmed by 3 bases and J by 6 bases, leaving 12 bases between them. Germline lookup yields CDR1 SNHLY and CDR2 FYNNEI. The CDR3 is made up of 14 amino acids.

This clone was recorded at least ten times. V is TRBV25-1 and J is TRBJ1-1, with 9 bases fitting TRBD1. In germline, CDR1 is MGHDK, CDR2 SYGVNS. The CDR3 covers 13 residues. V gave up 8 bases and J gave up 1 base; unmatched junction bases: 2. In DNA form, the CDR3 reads TGTGCCAGCCTACAGGGGGCGAACACTGAAGCTTTCTTT. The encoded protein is CASLQGANTEAFF.

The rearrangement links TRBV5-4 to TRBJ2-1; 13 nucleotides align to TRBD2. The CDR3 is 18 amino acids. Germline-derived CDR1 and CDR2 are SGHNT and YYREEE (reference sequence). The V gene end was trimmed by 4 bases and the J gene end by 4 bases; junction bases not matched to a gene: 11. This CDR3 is CASSPGLAGRIKYNEQFF. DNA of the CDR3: TGTGCCAGCAGCCCGGGACTAGCGGGACGAATTAAGTACAATGAGCAGTTCTTC.

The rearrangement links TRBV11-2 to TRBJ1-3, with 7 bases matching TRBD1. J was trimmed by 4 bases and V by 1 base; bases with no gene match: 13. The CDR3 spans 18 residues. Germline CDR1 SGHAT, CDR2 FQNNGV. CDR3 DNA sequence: TGTGCCAGCAGCTTAGGGACCCCTTTTGACAGGGACGGAAACACCATATATTTT. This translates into CASSLGTPFDRDGNTIYF.

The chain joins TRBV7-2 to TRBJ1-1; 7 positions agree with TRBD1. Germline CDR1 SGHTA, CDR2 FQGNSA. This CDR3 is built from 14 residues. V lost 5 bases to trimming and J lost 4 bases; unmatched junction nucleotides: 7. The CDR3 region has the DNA TGTGCCAGCAGCAATAGACAGGGAAGCACTGAAGCTTTCTTT. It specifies CASSNRQGSTEAFF.

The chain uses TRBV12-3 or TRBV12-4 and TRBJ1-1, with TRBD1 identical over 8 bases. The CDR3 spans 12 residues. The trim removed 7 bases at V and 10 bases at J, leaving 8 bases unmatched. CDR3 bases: TGTGCCAGCATCCTGAGGACAGGGCTAGCTTTCTTT. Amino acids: CASILRTGLAFF.

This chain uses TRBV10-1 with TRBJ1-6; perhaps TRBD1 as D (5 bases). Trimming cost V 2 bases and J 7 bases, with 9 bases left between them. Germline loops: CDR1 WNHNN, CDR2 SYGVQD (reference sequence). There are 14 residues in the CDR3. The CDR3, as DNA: TGCGCCAGCAGTGAGGCGCGACAGAATTCACCCCTCCACTTT. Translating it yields CASSEARQNSPLHF.

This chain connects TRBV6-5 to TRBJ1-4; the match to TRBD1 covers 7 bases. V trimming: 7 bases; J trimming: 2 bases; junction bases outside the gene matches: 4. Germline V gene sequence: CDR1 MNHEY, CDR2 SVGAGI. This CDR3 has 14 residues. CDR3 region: CASNRGGTNEKLFF. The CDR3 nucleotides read TGTGCCAGCAACAGGGGTGGTACTAATGAAAAACTGTTTTTT.

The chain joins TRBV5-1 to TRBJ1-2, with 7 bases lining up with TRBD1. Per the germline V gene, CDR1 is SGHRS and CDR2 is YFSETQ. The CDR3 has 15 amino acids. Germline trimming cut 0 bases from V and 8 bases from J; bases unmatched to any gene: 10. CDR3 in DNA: TGCGCCAGCAGCTTGGCCATCAGGGGGTCACGCGGCTACACCTTC. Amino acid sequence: CASSLAIRGSRGYTF.